A selection of T cell receptor beta chains follows, all from one sample in a study of radiotherapy plus CTLA-4 blockade in lung cancer. Generated by immunoSEQ multiplex PCR, the TCRdb table keeps only in-frame clones and is missing some. The table includes 95,000 to 150,000 clones, over 80% detected once. The sequencing here drew on peripheral blood, taken from a patient treated with radiotherapy plus ipilimumab. All receptors derive from a human donor with non-small cell lung cancer that progressed on radiotherapy plus ipilimumab. Each CDR3 is given with its conserved first and last residue. The D gene is left open where the match is weak. Only part of the rows carry a size: once, few, many, or a class if the clone is expanded.

j_call d_call clone_size v_call cdr3_nt cdr3_aa
TRBJ2-5 . . TRBV10-3 TGTGCCATCAGTGACGGTGTTGGGGCAGAGACCCAGTACTTC CAISDGVGAETQYF
TRBJ2-1 TRBD1 . TRBV19 TGTGCCAGTAGTAGACCCCTAGAGGGGGCAGGGAATGAGCAGTTCTTC CASSRPLEGAGNEQFF
TRBJ1-1 TRBD1 . TRBV7-8 TGTGCCAGCAGCCTTAATGTAGGGGGCCTTATTGAAGCTTTCTTT CASSLNVGGLIEAFF
TRBJ2-2 TRBD2 . TRBV11-3 TGTGCCAGCAGCTTTGCGGGGGCCGGGGAGCTGTTTTTT CASSFAGAGELFF
TRBJ2-7 TRBD1 . TRBV6-1 TGTGCCAGCGCCGGGACAGGGACCTACGAGCAGTACTTC CASAGTGTYEQYF
TRBJ2-7 . . TRBV29-1 TGCAGCGTTGACACGGGGCTGAACTACGAGCAGTACTTC CSVDTGLNYEQYF
TRBJ2-4 TRBD2 . TRBV29-1 TGCAGCGTTGAATGGGCGGGGGGACTTCAGTACTTC CSVEWAGGLQYF
TRBJ2-5 TRBD2 . TRBV5-6 TGTGCCAGCAGCTCACAACCAGCGGGAGGGCCAAGAGAGACCCAGTACTTC CASSSQPAGGPRETQYF
TRBJ2-3 TRBD2 . TRBV4-2 TGTGCCAGCAGCCAAGCGGCTAGCGGGAGAGCCGATACGCAGTATTTT CASSQAASGRADTQYF
TRBJ1-2 . . TRBV9 TGTGCCAGCAGCGTAGAGGCCAGACCCTATGGCTACACCTTC CASSVEARPYGYTF
TRBJ1-3 TRBD1 once TRBV6-1 TGTGCCAGCAGTGACCAAGCCGGGACAGACACTGGAAACACCATATATTTT CASSDQAGTDTGNTIYF